The 30 T cell receptor beta chains listed next were all sequenced from one sample in a study of blood T cells in healthy people across ages. It was with a sample-barcoded 5' primer and a J-beta primer mix that a second PCR of about 6 to 11 cycles was run. TCRdb redid the calling of the 5' RACE reads with MiXCR, one entry per CDR3 protein. The sample carries about 640,000 distinct CDR3 sequences, 58% recorded once. The sequencing sample was made of blood. These receptors all stem from a man in his 60s in good health.

CDR3 nucleotide sequence: TGTGCCAGCAGCCTCGACAGCCTGGGTTCACCCCTCCACTTT. Amino acids: CASSLDSLGSPLHF. The gene calls are TRBV12-3 or TRBV12-4 and TRBJ1-6; tentatively, D is TRBD1 (5 bases). Trimming shortened V by 6 bases and J by 9 bases, and 15 bases separated the two germline ends. This CDR3 is 14 amino acids long.

The V and J genes are TRBV15 and TRBJ1-5, with 8 bases fitting TRBD1. This CDR3 is built from 17 residues. Germline V CDR1 and CDR2: LNHNV, YYDKDF (reference sequence). After removal of 0 bases from V and 1 base from J, the junction contained 5 bases not matched to a gene. Written as DNA, the CDR3 is TGTGCCACCAGCAGAGATCCGCAGGGGGCCAGCAATCAGCCCCAGCATTTT. Protein product: CATSRDPQGASNQPQHF.

The chain couples TRBV9 to TRBJ2-1, with D perhaps matching TRBD2 (5 bases). In germline, CDR1 is SGDLS, CDR2 YYNGEE. Trimming took off 2 bases at V and 5 bases at J, with 26 bases between the two ends. The CDR3 has 19 amino acids. CDR3 coding DNA: TGTGCCAGCAGCGTCGAGGACCATCTGGCCGGGGAGCTAAACAATGAGCAGTTCTTC. Its protein is CASSVEDHLAGELNNEQFF.

The V and J genes are TRBV21-1 and TRBJ1-2. TRBV21-1 is annotated as a pseudogene. This CDR3 contains 13 residues. CDR3 DNA sequence: TGTGCCGTCTATTGGCGGGGGGCCTATGGCTACACCTTC. Translated: CAVYWRGAYGYTF.

The chain employs TRBV21-1 and TRBJ2-1; the table's D call, TRBD1, has no DNA check behind it. TRBV21-1 is reported as a pseudogene. This CDR3 has 18 residues. CDR3 bases: TGTGCCAGCAGCACTAACAGAGGAACAGGGCTCGTCTACAATGAGCAGTTCTTC. The encoded protein is CASSTNRGTGLVYNEQFF.

The rearrangement joins TRBV7-9 to TRBJ2-5, with D maybe TRBD2 (6 bases). V lost 5 bases, J lost 9 bases, and 16 bases lay in between. The CDR3 covers 13 residues. Germline-derived CDR1 and CDR2 are SEHNR and FQNEAQ (reference sequence). The CDR3 DNA sequence: TGTGCCAGCAGCCTGGGCGCCTCGGGGGCCCAGTACTTC. Protein sequence: CASSLGASGAQYF.

This rearrangement joins TRBV21-1 to TRBJ2-3. TRBV21-1 constitutes a pseudogene. The CDR3 contains 14 residues. The CDR3 reads CASMPRHRRDTQYF. CDR3 coding DNA: TGTGCCAGTATGCCACGTCATCGAAGAGATACGCAGTATTTT.

The chain employs TRBV29-1 and TRBJ2-1; no clear D gene. This CDR3 comprises 9 residues. Between the trimmed V and J ends, which lost 7 bases and 10 bases, there was a span of 8 bases. CDR1 and CDR2 from the germline V gene are SQVTM and ANQGSEA. CDR3 nucleotide sequence: TGCAGCGGGGGATGGGAGCAGTTCTTC. This encodes CSGGWEQFF.

The chain employs TRBV5-1 and TRBJ2-3; D is ambiguous. V lost 4 bases, J lost 0 bases, and 12 bases lay in between. Germline V lookup: CDR1 SGHRS, CDR2 YFSETQ. The CDR3 is 15 residues long. The CDR3 coding sequence is TGCGCCAGCAGCCTCAGTGCGACTAGCACAGATACGCAGTATTTT. Residues: CASSLSATSTDTQYF.

A few counts support this clonotype. The rearrangement links TRBV5-4 to TRBJ2-5; TRBD1 or TRBD2 may be the D gene (5 bases each). The CDR3 covers 14 residues. Germline lookup yields CDR1 SGHNT and CDR2 YYREEE (reference sequence). V lost 4 bases, J lost 5 bases, and 15 bases lay in between. DNA for the CDR3: TGTGCCAGCAGCGCCACCGGGGCCCTCGAGACCCAGTACTTC. Its protein is CASSATGALETQYF.

The chain joins TRBV3-1 to TRBJ1-2; D is unresolved. The V end was cut by 2 bases, the J end by 6 bases, with 16 bases between. Germline V CDR1 and CDR2: LGHDT, YNNKEL (reference sequence). The CDR3 has 15 residues. In DNA form, the CDR3 reads TGTGCCAGCAGCCAATCCCCGACACTGCGCGATGGCTACACCTTC. Its protein product is CASSQSPTLRDGYTF. Full variable domain (rest looked up from reference TRBV3-1 and TRBJ1-2): DTAVSQTPKYLVTQMGNDKSIKCEQNLGHDTMYWYKQDSKKFLKIMFSYNNKELIINETVPNRFSPKSPDKAHLNLHINSLELGDSAVYFCASSQSPTLRDGYTFGSGTRLTVV.

The gene calls are TRBV18 and TRBJ2-5; a possible D gene is TRBD2 (6 bases). The germline gives CDR1 KGHSH, CDR2 LQKENI. Trimming cost V 6 bases and J 5 bases, with 16 bases left between them. This CDR3 contains 14 residues. CDR3 residues: CASSPGRGMETQYF. CDR3 bases: TGTGCCAGCTCCCCAGGACGCGGGATGGAGACCCAGTACTTC.

The chain is built from TRBV29-1 and TRBJ2-3; D is undetermined. The CDR3 runs to 14 residues. In germline, CDR1 is SQVTM, CDR2 ANQGSEA. V lost 3 bases, J lost 3 bases, and 13 bases lay in between. CDR3 sequence (DNA): TGCAGCGTTGACCTGGGCGTTCGGACAGATACGCAGTATTTT. Protein: CSVDLGVRTDTQYF.

V usage is TRBV7-2 and J usage is TRBJ2-3; the D gene could be TRBD1 or TRBD2 (5 bases each). This CDR3 is built from 14 residues. Between the trimmed V and J ends, which lost 10 bases and 2 bases, there was a span of 16 bases. Germline V CDR1 and CDR2: SGHTA, FQGNSA. The CDR3 protein is CATGDGRATDTQYF. The DNA of the CDR3 is TGTGCCACCGGGGACGGACGTGCCACAGATACGCAGTATTTT.

This CDR3 reads CASSPRPSGANVLTF. The CDR3 nucleotides read TGTGCCAGCAGTCCCAGGCCCTCTGGGGCCAACGTCCTGACTTTC. V and J are TRBV27 and TRBJ2-6; unclear D gene. V shed 5 bases and J shed 0 bases, with 8 bases lying between them. The CDR3 has 15 residues. CDR1 and CDR2 (germline): MNHEY, SMNVEV (reference sequence).

V usage is TRBV3-1 and J usage is TRBJ2-5; weak D call: TRBD1 (6 bases). Germline V gene lookup returns CDR1 LGHDT and CDR2 YNNKEL (reference sequence). Trimming stripped 1 base from V and 1 base from J, with 13 bases between. This CDR3 spans 16 amino acids. The CDR3 sequence: CASSQARGGIQETQYF. The CDR3 DNA reads as TGTGCCAGCAGCCAAGCTCGAGGGGGAATCCAAGAGACCCAGTACTTC.

In its sample, this clonotype was seen once. The rearrangement joins TRBV20-1 to TRBJ2-5; 16 bases fit TRBD2. CDR3 size: 17 residues. Per germline, CDR1 DFQATT and CDR2 SNEGSKA (reference sequence). V lost 3 bases to trimming and J lost 5 bases; unmatched junction nucleotides: 9. The CDR3 DNA follows: TGCAGTGCTAGGGGACTAGCGGGGGGGCCGGCCAGTGAGACCCAGTACTTC. It translates to CSARGLAGGPASETQYF.

CDR3: CSARRTGGRNNEQFF. The CDR3 DNA is TGCAGTGCTAGAAGGACAGGGGGAAGGAACAATGAGCAGTTCTTC. This chain connects TRBV20-1 to TRBJ2-1; the match to TRBD1 covers 10 bases. The germline CDR1 and CDR2 sequences are DFQATT and SNEGSKA (reference sequence). This CDR3 is built from 15 residues. Trimming cost V 2 bases and J 5 bases; bases outside gene matches: 6.

The chain uses TRBV18 and TRBJ1-2; the match to TRBD1 covers 9 bases. Germline V gene lookup returns CDR1 KGHSH and CDR2 LQKENI. The CDR3 contains 15 residues. With 3 bases clipped from V and 6 bases from J, the junction kept 8 bases outside the gene matches. CDR3 nucleotides: TGTGCCAGCTCACCCATGACAGGGGGAATCGATGGCTACACCTTC. Translating gives CASSPMTGGIDGYTF.

V and J are TRBV3-1 and TRBJ2-7; no firm D call. The DNA end is a closer match to TRBJ2-5, so the J assignment may be wrong. Germline V lookup: CDR1 LGHDT, CDR2 YNNKEL (reference sequence). CDR3 length: 15 amino acids. The DNA for the CDR3 is TGTGCCAGCAGCCAGACCGGGCCCCAACCGGAGACCCAGTACTTC. It translates to CASSQTGPQPETQYF.

The chain has TRBV27 and TRBJ1-4; D unresolved. The CDR3 length is 16 residues. Germline V gives CDR1 MNHEY, CDR2 SMNVEV (reference sequence). V lost 4 bases to trimming and J lost 2 bases, with 14 bases between them. The CDR3 protein is CASSSNYGATNEKLFF. In DNA form, the CDR3 reads TGTGCCAGCAGTTCAAACTACGGCGCGACTAATGAAAAACTGTTTTTT.

The chain employs TRBV4-1 and TRBJ2-4; TRBD2 matches 9 bases. Judging by the DNA end, TRBJ2-7 fits better; the J call may be wrong. This CDR3 region has 17 residues. Per the germline V gene, CDR1 is MGHRA and CDR2 is YSYEKL. The CDR3 protein is CASSQEGRAGGLDEQYF. CDR3 nucleotide sequence: TGCGCCAGCAGCCAAGAAGGTCGTGCGGGGGGGCTTGACGAGCAGTACTTC.

This chain connects TRBV3-1 to TRBJ2-4; TRBD2 matches 13 bases. Trimming took 1 base from V and 0 from J; bases not matched to a gene: 9. This CDR3 has 20 amino acids. Germline V gene data show CDR1 as LGHDT and CDR2 as YNNKEL (reference sequence). The CDR3 protein is CASSQGGLAGSRLAKNIQYF. DNA for the CDR3: TGTGCCAGCAGCCAAGGGGGACTAGCGGGGAGTAGACTAGCCAAAAACATTCAGTACTTC.

The chain links TRBV3-1 to TRBJ2-3, with TRBD1 identical over 7 bases. The CDR3 covers 15 residues. After removal of 5 bases from V and 5 bases from J, the junction contained 10 bases not matched to a gene. CDR1 is LGHDT and CDR2 is YNNKEL in the germline V gene (reference sequence). The CDR3 sequence: CASSLTGKHIDTQYF. The DNA of the CDR3 is TGTGCCAGCAGCTTGACAGGGAAACACATAGATACGCAGTATTTT.

CDR3 residues: CASSLRGQGLETQYF. Here the CDR3 DNA reads TGTGCCAGCAGTTTGCGTGGACAGGGGTTAGAGACCCAGTACTTC. J is TRBJ2-5 and V is TRBV12-3 or TRBV12-4, with 9 bases aligning to TRBD1. The ends lost 3 bases at V and 4 bases at J; junction bases unmatched: 6. CDR3 length equals 15 residues.

The gene calls are TRBV12-3 or TRBV12-4 and TRBJ2-5; no clear D. Near its end, the DNA agrees better with TRBJ2-1, so the J call may be wrong. The length of the CDR3 is 13 residues. The CDR3 here is CASSLSDQETQFF. The DNA for the CDR3 is TGTGCCAGCAGTTTATCGGACCAAGAGACCCAGTTCTTC.

The chain recombines TRBV10-2 with TRBJ2-5; 14 bases are a match to TRBD2. The germline V gene encodes CDR1 WSHSY and CDR2 SAAADI. V dropped 9 bases and J dropped 11; count of bases not matched to a gene: 11. The CDR3 totals 14 residues. CDR3 in DNA: TGCGCCAGTCGACTAGCGGGGGGGCCCAATGAGCAGTACTTC. Amino acids: CASRLAGGPNEQYF.

The V gene is TRBV20-1, the J gene TRBJ2-5; 9 bases align to TRBD2. CDR3 size: 15 residues. V lost 4 bases, J lost 5 bases, and 11 bases stayed unmatched. Looked up from germline, CDR1 is DFQATT and CDR2 is SNEGSKA (reference sequence). The CDR3 nucleotides are TGCAGTGCTATCTCCGGCGGGGGGGCCCAGGAGACCCAGTACTTC. Translating it yields CSAISGGGAQETQYF.

The chain uses TRBV6-6 and TRBJ2-7; D unresolved. Deletions cut 2 bases from V and 2 bases from J, with 7 bases between. From germline, CDR1 is MNHNY and CDR2 SVGAGI (reference sequence). This CDR3 comprises 13 residues. Here the CDR3 DNA reads TGTGCCAGCAGTTACGACGAAACCTACGAGCAGTACTTC. It yields the protein CASSYDETYEQYF.

This clonotype was counted ten times or more. The J gene is TRBJ2-7, the V gene TRBV11-2; D perhaps matches TRBD2 (6 bases). Deletions cut 6 bases from V and 2 bases from J, with 17 bases between. This CDR3 has 15 amino acids. Germline CDR1 SGHAT, CDR2 FQNNGV. The CDR3 DNA sequence: TGTGCCAGCAGAGGAGGGACCGCGGTCCCCTACGAGCAGTACTTC. This encodes CASRGGTAVPYEQYF.